This TCR beta chain was retrieved from a study of cytomegalovirus exposure and HLA in healthy donors. General observations from the study: In a later analysis, parvovirus B19, influenza, CMV and Epstein-Barr virus appeared linked to several top co-occurrence clusters.

PCR was performed using 60 Vbeta and 13 Jbeta primers. Some clones are missing from TCRdb's copy, which holds only in-frame ones; the method was immunoSEQ multiplex PCR. The data contain about 150,000 clones, around 72% of them seen just once; the ten biggest clones take up approximately 2.1%. A remark on this clone: Its target is not known.

Per germline, CDR1 MNHEY and CDR2 SMNVEV (reference sequence). The CDR3 extends over 17 amino acids. The chain has TRBV27 and TRBJ2-5, with TRBD2 identical over 9 bases. The J call is doubtful: the DNA matches TRBJ2-7 better. This TCR came from a man aged 40-50 years in good health and CMV-seronegative. The specimen was PBMCs. CDR3 sequence: CASSLSSGGPRSYEQYF. CDR3 nucleotide sequence: TGTGCCAGCAGTTTAAGTAGCGGGGGTCCCAGGTCCTACGAGCAGTACTTC.